What follows describes a single T cell receptor (beta chain). In the original processing: Amplification of reference gene primers provided the estimated nucleated cell counts. TCRdb's copy holds only in-frame clones and misses some; the assay was immunoSEQ multiplex PCR. V and J calls and clone size are given by that table; D and trimming were obtained from the DNA. The table has some 350,000 clones, about 90% seen once. This sample is part of a study of blood T cell repertoires in COVID-19. The overall study: Collection of acute and convalescent COVID-19 samples took place in the United States, Italy and Spain.

The germline gives CDR1 MNHEY, CDR2 SVGAGI. Losses at the gene ends were 4 bases for V and 5 bases for J; bases not matched to a gene: 11. CDR3 length equals 16 residues. Specimen: PBMCs or T cells enriched from blood (not recorded which). This clonotype originated in a woman younger than 45 who had recovered from COVID-19. The chain carries TRBV6-5 and TRBJ2-5; 9 bases are shared with TRBD1. The chain's CDR3 is CASSSGQGPKSETQYF. CDR3 coding DNA: TGTGCCAGCAGTTCCGGACAGGGGCCGAAATCGGAGACCCAGTACTTC.